This entry lists 22 T cell receptor beta chains sequenced from one sample in a study of blood T cells in healthy people across ages (dated by TCRdb to about 2015). Library construction relied on 5' RACE. These reads were obtained on an Illumina HiSeq 2500. A second PCR of roughly 6 to 12 cycles was run with a J-beta primer mix and a sample-barcoded 5' primer. The public sequencing data were trimmed at Q25 with fastp and processed into clonotypes with MiXCR by TCRdb, which kept only in-frame beta chains. Duplicate CDR3 protein sequences are folded into a single record with the most common DNA and genes. This sample lists over 1,300,000 distinct CDR3 sequences; approximately 63% were detected once. The biggest ten clones account for about 6.3% of the sample. Sequences were obtained from blood. These receptors were collected from a man younger than 30 in good health.

The chain has TRBV27 and TRBJ2-7, with 8 positions matching TRBD1. Germline-derived CDR1 and CDR2 are MNHEY and SMNVEV (reference sequence). V shed 4 bases, J shed 2 bases, and the junction held 4 bases outside the gene matches. The CDR3 sequence is 14 residues long. CDR3 DNA sequence: TGTGCCAGCAGTTACGACAGGGGAGCCTACGAGCAGTACTTC. Protein: CASSYDRGAYEQYF.

The rearrangement joins TRBV12-3 or TRBV12-4 to TRBJ2-1, with 7 bases lining up with TRBD2. Trimming took 5 bases from V and 2 from J; bases not matched to a gene: 9. This CDR3 is built from 16 residues. CDR3 nucleotide sequence: TGTGCCAGCAGTCGTCCTTCTAGCGGAGCCTACAATGAGCAGTTCTTC. This translates into CASSRPSSGAYNEQFF.

The gene calls are TRBV11-2 and TRBJ2-3; D possibly matches TRBD1 or TRBD2 (6 bases each). V was cut by 4 bases and J by 0 bases, with 23 bases left in between. The CDR3 runs to 19 residues. Per germline, CDR1 SGHAT and CDR2 FQNNGV. CDR3 in DNA: TGTGCCAGCAGCTCCCTCCACCCCGGGGGCCCTGCAAGCACAGATACGCAGTATTTT. Protein product: CASSSLHPGGPASTDTQYF.

The chain links TRBV15 to TRBJ2-2, with a weak D call TRBD2 (5 bases). Germline V CDR1 and CDR2: LNHNV, YYDKDF (reference sequence). This CDR3 has 14 amino acids. Trimming took 8 bases from V and 6 from J, leaving 16 bases between them. CDR3 DNA sequence: TGTGCCACCCGCACCCGAGGGAGTCCCGGGGAGCTGTTTTTT. It encodes CATRTRGSPGELFF.

The gene calls are TRBV4-1 and TRBJ2-1; D possibly corresponds to TRBD2 (6 bases). Germline V gives CDR1 MGHRA, CDR2 YSYEKL. Trimming removed 2 bases at V and 9 bases at J, with 17 bases between. This CDR3 spans 15 amino acids. DNA for the CDR3: TGCGCCAGCAGCCAACGAGGGACTTCCGTCATTGAGCAGTTCTTC. This translates into CASSQRGTSVIEQFF.

The rearrangement links TRBV2 to TRBJ2-5; D not certain. The CDR3 is 15 amino acids. Germline V gene sequence: CDR1 SNHLY, CDR2 FYNNEI. The V and J ends lost 2 bases and 0 bases respectively, with 10 bases between them. The CDR3 region is CASSEQLGYQETQYF. CDR3 nucleotide sequence: TGTGCCAGCAGTGAACAGCTTGGGTACCAAGAGACCCAGTACTTC.

This clonotype was detected once. This rearrangement joins TRBV5-1 to TRBJ1-4; a possible D gene is TRBD1 (6 bases). V lost 4 bases and J lost 7, with 17 bases in between. The CDR3 has 15 amino acids. In germline, CDR1 is SGHRS, CDR2 YFSETQ. Written as DNA, the CDR3 is TGCGCCAGCAGCGGTGGGGGCAGGGAGACTGAAAAACTGTTTTTT. Amino acids: CASSGGGRETEKLFF.

Note on this clonotype: One end of the junction is discordant with germline, which a read error may explain. The DNA of the CDR3 is TGTGCCAGCGGCCAACGGGAGAGAGACTACGAGCAGTACTTC. This sequence encodes CASGQRERDYEQYF. The chain has TRBV4-2 and TRBJ2-7; possibly TRBD2 for D (6 bases). Germline CDR1 LGHNA, CDR2 YNFKEQ. The CDR3 runs to 14 residues.

The rearrangement uses TRBV5-6 and TRBJ1-6, with 7 nucleotides matching TRBD1. V was clipped by 1 base and J by 5 bases; unmatched bases: 6. The CDR3 extends over 16 amino acids. Germline V CDR1 and CDR2: SGHDT, YYEEEE. CDR3 loop: CASSLRGPLDNSPLHF. The CDR3, as DNA: TGTGCCAGCAGCTTGAGGGGGCCTCTGGATAATTCACCCCTCCACTTT.

The V and J genes are TRBV20-1 and TRBJ2-7; TRBD2 agrees at 7 bases. This CDR3 has 14 residues. Germline V gives CDR1 DFQATT, CDR2 SNEGSKA (reference sequence). Germline trimming cut 4 bases from V and 0 bases from J; bases unmatched to any gene: 6. The CDR3 DNA follows: TGCAGTGCTACCCTAGCGGTTAGCTCCTACGAGCAGTACTTC. This gives the protein CSATLAVSSYEQYF.

The rearrangement links TRBV30 to TRBJ1-1, with a weak D call TRBD1 (6 bases). CDR3 length: 15 residues. CDR1 and CDR2 (germline): GTSNPN, SVGIG (reference sequence). Trimming stripped 0 bases from V and 5 bases from J, with 16 bases between. The CDR3 region is CAWSVRGGRRTEAFF. The CDR3 bases are TGTGCCTGGAGTGTACGGGGGGGGCGAAGAACTGAAGCTTTCTTT.

V gene TRBV4-2 combines with J gene TRBJ2-7; D gene ambiguous. This CDR3 is 13 amino acids long. Germline V gene data show CDR1 as LGHNA and CDR2 as YNFKEQ. The V end was cut by 1 base, the J end by 3 bases, with 7 bases between. CDR3 nucleotides: TGTGCCAGCAGCCAAGCACAGCACTACGAGCAGTACTTC. Its protein is CASSQAQHYEQYF.

The CDR3 region has the DNA TGTGCCAGCAGCGTTTCGACCGCCGGTTTGGCCAATGAGCAGTTCTTC. This gives the protein CASSVSTAGLANEQFF. V usage is TRBV9 and J usage is TRBJ2-1; D gene ambiguous. The V end lost 2 bases, the J end lost 6 bases, and 18 bases lay between the germline ends. The CDR3 runs to 16 residues. From germline, CDR1 is SGDLS and CDR2 YYNGEE.

This clonotype was recorded a few times. The chain has TRBV29-1 and TRBJ1-2; TRBD1 might be the D (5 bases). Germline assignment: CDR1 SQVTM and CDR2 ANQGSEA. Deletions cut 4 bases from V and 8 bases from J, with 11 bases between. This CDR3 has 11 amino acids. CDR3 nucleotide sequence: TGCAGCGTTGGGCAGGGAAACGGCTACACCTTC. It yields the protein CSVGQGNGYTF.

This clonotype was observed a few times. The gene calls are TRBV28 and TRBJ1-2; D gene ambiguous. This CDR3 comprises 13 residues. Trimming removed 3 bases from V and 2 bases from J, with 7 bases in between. CDR1 is MDHEN, CDR2 SYDVKM, per germline. CDR3 loop: CASSFSGNYGYTF. In DNA form, the CDR3 reads TGTGCCAGCAGTTTCTCGGGCAACTATGGCTACACCTTC.

This chain links TRBV6-5 with TRBJ2-3, with 8 bases identical to TRBD1. The CDR3 runs 18 residues. Losses at the gene ends were 2 bases for V and 2 bases for J; bases not matched to a gene: 12. Per germline, CDR1 MNHEY and CDR2 SVGAGI. DNA for the CDR3: TGTGCCAGCAGTTACGACCCGGCGGGACAGGTGACCACAGATACGCAGTATTTT. Its translation is CASSYDPAGQVTTDTQYF.

The V call is TRBV10-2, the J call TRBJ2-4, with D hard to call. This CDR3 contains 13 residues. Germline V gene sequence: CDR1 WSHSY, CDR2 SAAADI. The V gene lost 5 bases and the J gene lost 4 bases, with 9 bases spanning the gap. The CDR3 nucleotides are TGCGCCAGCAGTACTGACTTAAAAAACATTCAGTACTTC. Its protein product is CASSTDLKNIQYF.

Only a few counts were recorded for this clonotype. The gene calls are TRBV29-1 and TRBJ2-1, with 7 nucleotides matching TRBD2. From germline, CDR1 is SQVTM and CDR2 ANQGSEA. The V and J ends lost 1 base and 6 bases, in that order; junction bases with no gene match: 3. The CDR3 is 13 amino acids. CDR3 DNA: TGCAGCGTTGAAGTCTCTAGCGGCAATGAGCAGTTCTTC. It codes for CSVEVSSGNEQFF.

This chain links TRBV14 with TRBJ2-1; no firm D call. CDR1 and CDR2 (germline): SGHDN, FVKESK. V lost 1 base, J lost 4 bases, and 11 bases lay in between. The length of the CDR3 is 15 residues. The CDR3 region is CASSQGAPTYNEQFF. The CDR3 nucleotides read TGTGCCAGCAGCCAAGGGGCCCCAACATACAATGAGCAGTTCTTC.

J is TRBJ2-7 and V is TRBV20-1; TRBD2 aligns across 12 bases. V was pared by 4 bases and J by 3 bases, with 4 bases of the junction left unmatched. Germline V CDR1 and CDR2: DFQATT, SNEGSKA (reference sequence). The CDR3 runs to 14 residues. In DNA form, the CDR3 reads TGCAGTGCTAAACTAGCGGGAGGCCTCTACGAGCAGTACTTC. Translating it yields CSAKLAGGLYEQYF.

This clonotype was observed at least ten times. The rearrangement links TRBV6-4 to TRBJ1-1; no definite D call. The CDR3 has 14 amino acids. Trimming stripped 4 bases from V and 4 bases from J, with 13 bases between. Germline V gene sequence: CDR1 MRHNA, CDR2 SNTAGT. The CDR3 sequence: CASSGGVGSTEAFF. CDR3 sequence (DNA): TGTGCCAGCAGTGGGGGTGTAGGGAGCACTGAAGCTTTCTTT.

The chain links TRBV9 to TRBJ2-6; D may match TRBD1 or TRBD2 (5 bases each). Trimming took 4 bases from V and 0 from J, leaving 8 bases between them. CDR1 SGDLS and CDR2 YYNGEE come from the germline V gene. The CDR3 is 15 amino acids. The CDR3 DNA reads as TGTGCCAGCAGCATGGGGGACTCTGGGGCCAACGTCCTGACTTTC. Amino acid sequence: CASSMGDSGANVLTF.